Following are 9 T cell receptor beta chains from one sample sequenced in a study of human T cells and chemical hapten exposure (TCRdb year 2021). Total RNA was isolated from unfractionated whole blood collected in Tempus Blood RNA tubes. During library preparation, unique molecular identifiers were attached to individual cDNA molecules so that TCRs could be counted in a quantitative, reproducible way. TCRdb itself trimmed the public reads at Q25 with fastp, ran MiXCR and retained productive beta chains. Each entry is one CDR3 protein sequence, shown with its most common DNA and genes. The sample table records 120,000 or so distinct CDR3 sequences; approximately 9.3% of these occur just once. The ten largest account for 1.3% to 1.5% of the sample. The sample comprised whole blood. These receptors came from a human donor in good health. Some clones in this sample may be carry-over from other donors' samples. Donor details come from another sample of the same person, matched by shared clones.

This clonotype was picked up a small number of times. This chain joins TRBV19 and TRBJ2-1; 7 nucleotides align to TRBD2. The CDR3 length is 15 residues. CDR1 and CDR2 from the germline V gene are LNHDA and SQIVND (reference sequence). J was trimmed by 0 bases and V by 7 bases; bases with no gene match: 6. The CDR3 here is CASTSGKSSYNEQFF. As DNA, the CDR3 is TGTGCCAGTACTAGCGGTAAAAGCTCCTACAATGAGCAGTTCTTC.

CDR3 sequence reads: CASSPYTGETPYEQYF. CDR3 in DNA: TGTGCCAGCAGCCCATACACAGGGGAAACCCCCTACGAGCAGTACTTC. The chain has TRBV3-1 and TRBJ2-7; 7 bases line up with TRBD1. This CDR3 is built from 16 residues. The J segment lost 2 bases and the V segment lost 4 bases, leaving 11 bases of the junction unmatched. The V gene's germline CDR1 is LGHDT and CDR2 YNNKEL (reference sequence).

This clonotype was observed many times. V gene TRBV4-3 combines with J gene TRBJ1-1; unclear D gene. The CDR3 length is 15 residues. Germline CDR1 LGHNA, CDR2 YSLEER. The V end lost 3 bases, the J end lost 7 bases, and 18 bases lay between the germline ends. For the CDR3, the DNA is TGCGCCAGCAGCCAGTCCGGCATTCGACCCATTGAAGCTTTCTTT. It translates to CASSQSGIRPIEAFF.

This clonotype was observed once. A clone one base away is much larger, so this may be a read error. V usage is TRBV6-5 and J usage is TRBJ1-5; 7 bases align to TRBD1. The CDR3 loop spans 15 amino acids. CDR1 and CDR2 (germline): MNHEY, SVGAGI. The CDR3, as DNA: TGTGCCAGCAGCGACGGGACAGATAGCAATCAGGCCCAGCATTTT. Translation gives CASSDGTDSNQAQHF.

This clonotype was counted ten times or more. The V call is TRBV6-5, the J call TRBJ2-5; perhaps TRBD1 as D (6 bases). Germline loops: CDR1 MNHEY, CDR2 SVGAGI. V lost 4 bases to trimming and J lost 1 base, with 10 bases between them. This CDR3 has 14 residues. Here the CDR3 reads CASSWLQGQETQYF. CDR3 DNA: TGTGCCAGCAGTTGGTTACAGGGCCAAGAGACCCAGTACTTC.

The chain uses TRBV20-1 and TRBJ1-2; TRBD1 aligns across 9 bases. This CDR3 is built from 15 residues. The germline CDR1 and CDR2 sequences are DFQATT and SNEGSKA (reference sequence). V shed 0 bases and J 6 bases; nucleotides not matched to a gene: 8. The chain's CDR3 is CSARDPVRQGDGYTF. The CDR3 DNA follows: TGCAGTGCTAGAGATCCGGTTCGACAGGGGGATGGCTACACCTTC.

Ten or more counts support this clonotype. CDR3 bases: TGCAGTGCAAACATGAACACTGAAGCTTTCTTT. This codes for CSANMNTEAFF. This sequence joins TRBV20-1 and TRBJ1-1; no reliable D call. The CDR3 has 11 amino acids. V shed 6 bases and J shed 0 bases, with 5 bases lying between them. CDR1 and CDR2 from the germline V gene are DFQATT and SNEGSKA (reference sequence).

This clonotype was seen only a few times. V usage is TRBV5-1 and J usage is TRBJ2-1; the D gene is possibly TRBD1 (5 bases). This CDR3 comprises 15 residues. In germline, CDR1 is SGHRS, CDR2 YFSETQ. V gave up 4 bases and J gave up 4 bases, with 15 bases separating them. As DNA, the CDR3 is TGCGCCAGCAGCAGGCACCAGGGTTTTTACAATGAGCAGTTCTTC. Encoded protein: CASSRHQGFYNEQFF.

The gene calls are TRBV10-3 and TRBJ2-7, with a possible D match to TRBD2 (5 bases). The CDR3 contains 15 residues. Germline V CDR1 and CDR2: ENHRY, SYGVKD. Trimming pared 0 bases from V and 0 bases from J, leaving 9 bases between. CDR3: CAISESEDGSYEQYF. As DNA, the CDR3 is TGTGCCATCAGTGAGTCGGAGGACGGCTCCTACGAGCAGTACTTC.